This T cell receptor beta chain was sequenced for a study of cytomegalovirus exposure and HLA in healthy donors. The PCR had 60 Vbeta and 13 Jbeta primers. The assay was immunoSEQ multiplex PCR, and TCRdb's table has in-frame clones only and misses some. The repertoire holds around 170,000 clones, with roughly 82% as singletons. V gave up 3 bases and J gave up 4 bases, with 7 bases separating them. The CDR3 loop spans 13 amino acids. Germline values: CDR1 MDHEN, CDR2 SYDVKM. Material for sequencing was PBMCs. The chain has TRBV28 and TRBJ1-3; the D is unclear. This TCR was sampled from a man aged 40-49 years in good health and CMV-seronegative. The CDR3 loop is CASSLRSGNTIYF. As DNA, the CDR3 is TGTGCCAGCAGTTTGCGTTCCGGAAACACCATATATTTT.